This TCR beta chain appears in the sequencing data of a study of blood T cell repertoires in COVID-19. Study-level information: Nucleic acid was either cDNA or gDNA, and it came from T cells, B-cell-depleted T cells, or PBMCs.

Under the authors' procedure: Researchers report that nucleated cell counts were estimated from reference gene primer amplification. Profiled with immunoSEQ multiplex PCR; TCRdb holds only in-frame clones, not every one. V and J calls and clone size follow that table, whereas D and trimming were derived from the DNA. The data contain roughly 160,000 clones, roughly 93% of them singletons. Sequencing was carried out using peripheral blood. The receptor's source is a man between 18 and 35 years old with acute or convalescent COVID-19.

The CDR3 sequence: CASSYTGEGPKLFF. CDR3 in DNA: TGTGCCAGCAGTTATACAGGGGAAGGGCCTAAGCTGTTTTTT. This rearrangement joins TRBV2 to TRBJ2-2; 7 bases map to TRBD1. Per the germline V gene, CDR1 is SNHLY and CDR2 is FYNNEI. The CDR3 totals 14 residues. With V trimmed by 5 bases and J by 12 bases, 12 bases remained unmatched.